This TCR beta chain is from a study of blood T cells in healthy people across ages. This CDR3 contains 16 residues. With 4 bases clipped from V and 8 bases from J, the junction kept 9 bases outside the gene matches. Germline V gene data show CDR1 as PRHDT and CDR2 as FYEKMQ (reference sequence). A second PCR, run for about 6 to 11 cycles, used a sample-barcoded 5' primer plus a J-beta primer mix. Every cDNA molecule bore a tag from a template-switch adaptor containing 12 random nucleotides. TCRdb passed the 5' RACE reads through MiXCR, listing each CDR3 protein once. The sample records 450,000 to 600,000 distinct CDR3 sequences, about 25% being singletons. These sequences were also reported in another study, on T cells of mothers and their children. That study adds: Related mother and child pairs showed slightly greater overlap (not significant) than unrelated pairs did.

The sequence was collected from a boy between 2 and 15 years old in good health. The chain links TRBV13 to TRBJ2-1; 12 bases line up with TRBD2. Material for sequencing was blood. The chain's CDR3 is CASSSNLAGGRYEQFF. The CDR3 coding sequence is TGTGCCAGCAGCTCAAATCTAGCGGGGGGGCGCTATGAGCAGTTCTTC.